These T cell receptor beta chains were read from a single sample in a study of cytomegalovirus exposure and HLA in healthy donors. Sequenced by immunoSEQ multiplex PCR; TCRdb stores in-frame clones only, minus some. The repertoire holds roughly 180,000 clones, with around 75% as singletons. The sample comprised PBMCs. These receptors were collected from a male donor in good health and CMV-seronegative. Each CDR3 is given with its conserved first and last residue. The D gene is left open where the match is weak. Rows give clone size only sometimes, using once, few, many, or a class for an expanded clone.

d_call	clone_size	v_call	j_call	cdr3_length	cdr3_nt	cdr3_aa
.	.	TRBV28	TRBJ1-1	12	TGTGCCAGCAGTGACAGCAACACTGAAGCTTTCTTT	CASSDSNTEAFF
.	.	TRBV4-1	TRBJ2-7	15	TGCGCCAGCAGCCAAGACAGCGATATCTCCTACGAGCAGTACTTC	CASSQDSDISYEQYF
TRBD2	.	TRBV5-4	TRBJ2-5	17	TGTGCCAGCAGCTCTGCCCTAGGGACTGCGGGGGGAGAGACCCAGTACTTC	CASSSALGTAGGETQYF
.	.	TRBV6-6	TRBJ2-2	15	TGTGCCAGCAGTTATTCCCGGGTCTACACCGGGGAGCTGTTTTTT	CASSYSRVYTGELFF
.	.	TRBV6-5	TRBJ1-6	14	TGTGCCAGCAGTTACAACAGGGTGGGTTCACCCCTCCACTTT	CASSYNRVGSPLHF
.	once	TRBV28	TRBJ1-1	13	TGTGCCAGCAGTGGTCGCGGGAACCCTGAAGCTTTCTTT	CASSGRGNPEAFF
.	few	TRBV30	TRBJ1-5	13	TGTGCCTGGAGTGTGACAGACAATCAGCCCCAGCATTTT	CAWSVTDNQPQHF
.	.	TRBV6-5	TRBJ1-5	15	TGTGCCAGCAGAATCCAGGGGATGGGCAATCAGCCCCAGCATTTT	CASRIQGMGNQPQHF
TRBD1	once	TRBV19	TRBJ2-6	15	TGTGCCAGTAGTCCTGGACAGGGGAGGGCCAACGTCCTGACTTTC	CASSPGQGRANVLTF
.	.	TRBV6-1	TRBJ1-5	13	TGTGCCAGCAGTGAAGGCGGCCGCAAGCCCCAGCATTTT	CASSEGGRKPQHF
TRBD2	.	TRBV6-6	TRBJ2-3	16	TGTGCCAGCAGCCACACTAGCGGGGGGGCCATCGATACGCAGTATTTT	CASSHTSGGAIDTQYF
TRBD1	.	TRBV19	TRBJ1-1	16	TGTGCCAGTACGTCATGGAGGGGGCGAGGTGGCACTGAAGCTTTCTTT	CASTSWRGRGGTEAFF
.	.	TRBV15	TRBJ1-3	16	TGTGCCACCAGCCCCCGGGGGAGGGGCAGAGGAAACACCATATATTTT	CATSPRGRGRGNTIYF
.	.	TRBV5-8	TRBJ2-3	15	TGTGCCAGCAGCATGGAGCTACTGGGCACAGATACGCAGTATTTT	CASSMELLGTDTQYF
TRBD2	.	TRBV6-1	TRBJ2-1	15	TGTGCCAGCAGTATGGCGAGCGGGAAGGGCTATGAGCAGTTCTTC	CASSMASGKGYEQFF
TRBD1	.	TRBV11-3	TRBJ2-7	13	TGTGCCAGCAGCTTAGGACAGGGTTGGGAGCAGTACTTC	CASSLGQGWEQYF
TRBD2	.	TRBV19	TRBJ2-1	16	TGTGCCAGTAGTCCTCGGGTGCGGGAGTTAAACAATGAGCAGTTCTTC	CASSPRVRELNNEQFF
.	.	TRBV7-3	TRBJ2-2	12	TGTGCCAGCAGCTTCCAGAACGGGGAGCTGTTTTTT	CASSFQNGELFF
TRBD1	.	TRBV7-9	TRBJ1-3	16	TGTGCCAGCAGCTCACAGGGGCCTCTCTCTGGAAACACCATATATTTT	CASSSQGPLSGNTIYF
TRBD2	.	TRBV4-2	TRBJ2-7	18	TGTGCCAGCAGCCAAGAGCTGCGGCTAGCGGGGGCTACCTACGAGCAGTACTTC	CASSQELRLAGATYEQYF
TRBD2	.	TRBV7-3	TRBJ2-3	16	TGTGCCAGCAGCTTACGACTAGCGGCTAGCACAGATACGCAGTATTTT	CASSLRLAASTDTQYF
.	.	TRBV6-5	TRBJ1-5	14	TGTGCCAGCAGTTACGATATTCGAGGTCAGCCCCAGCATTTT	CASSYDIRGQPQHF
.	.	TRBV7-9	TRBJ1-5	16	TGTGCCAGCAGCCCAAGTCGGGGGAGCGGCAATCAGCCCCAGCATTTT	CASSPSRGSGNQPQHF
.	.	TRBV30	TRBJ1-2	13	TGTGCCTGGAGTACAGGTTGGAACTATGGCTACACCTTC	CAWSTGWNYGYTF
.	few	TRBV4-1	TRBJ1-5	16	TGCGCCAGCAGCCAACATCCGGACAGTTCCTATCAGCCCCAGCATTTT	CASSQHPDSSYQPQHF
TRBD1	.	TRBV27	TRBJ1-1	14	TGTGCCAGCAGTTTAGGGACAGGGGGCTCGGGAGCTTTCTTT	CASSLGTGGSGAFF
TRBD1	.	TRBV6-6	TRBJ2-2	15	TGTGCCAGCAGAAAATGGGACAGGAAGGTCGAGGAGCTGTTTTTT	CASRKWDRKVEELFF
.	few	TRBV19	TRBJ1-5	15	TGTGCCAGTAGTTCGCGACAGGATAGCAATCAGCCCCAGCATTTT	CASSSRQDSNQPQHF
TRBD1	.	TRBV4-1	TRBJ1-2	17	TGCGCCAGCAGCCAAGATCCCGGGACAGGGGTAAACTATGGCTACACCTTC	CASSQDPGTGVNYGYTF
.	.	TRBV12-5	TRBJ1-3	13	TGTGCTAGTGGTGGGGGCCCTGGAAACACCATATATTTT	CASGGGPGNTIYF
.	.	TRBV28	TRBJ1-5	17	TGTGCCAGCAGTTTATACGGGGGGATACAACTCAATCAGCCCCAGCATTTT	CASSLYGGIQLNQPQHF
.	.	TRBV19	TRBJ1-1	15	TGTGCCAGTAGTATAATCGGGGTAGAGAACACTGAAGCTTTCTTT	CASSIIGVENTEAFF
.	.	TRBV6-1	TRBJ2-3	12	TGTGCCACCCGGGTGTACACAGATACGCAGTATTTT	CATRVYTDTQYF
TRBD1	.	TRBV12-5	TRBJ2-5	14	TGTGCTAGTGGTTTAGGGGACAGCCTCGGGACCCAGTACTTC	CASGLGDSLGTQYF
TRBD1	.	TRBV4-1	TRBJ1-1	15	TGCGCCAGCAGGGCAACCGGGACAGGGGGCACTGGAGCTTTCTTT	CASRATGTGGTGAFF
TRBD1	.	TRBV15	TRBJ2-7	14	TGTGCCACCAGCAGACTGCAGGGGGCGGGCGAGCAGTACTTC	CATSRLQGAGEQYF
.	few	TRBV28	TRBJ1-2	14	TGTGCCAGCAGTTTAGCTCCCCAAAACGGTGGCTACACCTTC	CASSLAPQNGGYTF
.	.	TRBV28	TRBJ1-4	12	TGTGCCAGCAAACTTGCTAATGAAAAACTGTTTTTT	CASKLANEKLFF
TRBD1	.	TRBV30	TRBJ2-7	14	TGTGCCTGGTTCCCACGGGACAGCCTCTACGAGCAGTACTTC	CAWFPRDSLYEQYF
.	.	TRBV19	TRBJ1-5	15	TGTGCCAGTAGTATATTTTCGGCAGGTGGACAGCCCCAGCATTTT	CASSIFSAGGQPQHF
TRBD1	.	TRBV7-3	TRBJ2-7	13	TGTGCCAGCAGCCCGGGACAGTTATACGAGCAGTACTTC	CASSPGQLYEQYF
TRBD1	.	TRBV5-1	TRBJ1-1	15	TGCGCCAGCAGCTTGGAGGGACAGGGAACGGATGAAGCTTTCTTT	CASSLEGQGTDEAFF